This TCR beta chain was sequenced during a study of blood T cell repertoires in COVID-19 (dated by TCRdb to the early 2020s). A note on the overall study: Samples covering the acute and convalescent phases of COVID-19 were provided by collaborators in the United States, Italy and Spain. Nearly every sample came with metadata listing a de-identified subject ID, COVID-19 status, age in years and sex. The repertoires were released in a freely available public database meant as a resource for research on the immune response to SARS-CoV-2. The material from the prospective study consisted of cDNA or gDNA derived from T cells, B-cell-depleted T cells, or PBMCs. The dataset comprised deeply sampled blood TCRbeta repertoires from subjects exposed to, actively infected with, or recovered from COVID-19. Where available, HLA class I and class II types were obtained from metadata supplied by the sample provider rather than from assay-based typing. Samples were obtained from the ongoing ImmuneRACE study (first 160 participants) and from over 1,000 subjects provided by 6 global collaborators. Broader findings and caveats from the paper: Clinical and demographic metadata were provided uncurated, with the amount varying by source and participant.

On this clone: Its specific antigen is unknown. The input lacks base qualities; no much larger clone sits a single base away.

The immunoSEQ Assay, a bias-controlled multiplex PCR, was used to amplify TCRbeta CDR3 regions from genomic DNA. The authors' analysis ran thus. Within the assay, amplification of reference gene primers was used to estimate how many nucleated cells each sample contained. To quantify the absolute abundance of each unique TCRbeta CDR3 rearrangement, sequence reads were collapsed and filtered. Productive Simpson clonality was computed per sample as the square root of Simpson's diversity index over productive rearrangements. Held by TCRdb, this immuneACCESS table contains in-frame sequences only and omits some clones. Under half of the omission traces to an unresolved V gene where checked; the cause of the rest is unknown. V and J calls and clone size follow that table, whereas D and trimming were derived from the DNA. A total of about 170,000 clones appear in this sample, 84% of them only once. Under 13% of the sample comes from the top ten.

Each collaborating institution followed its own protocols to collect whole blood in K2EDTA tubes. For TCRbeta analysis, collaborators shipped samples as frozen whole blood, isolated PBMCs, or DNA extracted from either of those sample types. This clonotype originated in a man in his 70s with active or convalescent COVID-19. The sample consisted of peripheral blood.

The CDR3 corresponds to CASSPGPAGGNTEAFF. The nucleotide sequence reads TGTGCCAGCAGCCCAGGCCCGGCAGGGGGGAACACTGAAGCTTTCTTT. The chain is made from TRBV7-2 and TRBJ1-1; TRBD1 fits 7 bases in the junction. For this chain, trimming is 5 bases at the V end and 1 base at the J end, and the number of junction bases without a gene match is 10. The cysteine opens and the phenylalanine closes a CDR3 of 16 amino acids. The entry retains the CDR3 DNA only, 48 bases that are in frame from base 1. Per the germline V gene, SGHTA is the CDR1 and FQGNSA is the CDR2.